This entry is about one TCR beta chain. No antigen is known for it. The sample comes from a study of vaccination effects on CD4 cells after COVID-19. Looking at the study overall: Samples gathered post-vaccine arrived a median of 72 days past the second dose. Broader study findings: By a late point after vaccination, infection- and vaccine-induced clones had shrunk markedly through clonal contraction.

Measured with immunoSEQ multiplex PCR; TCRdb has only the in-frame clones, and not every one. The sample lists tens of thousands of clones, 70% to 90% seen once, with approximately 1.2% in the top ten. Pools of viral peptides were used by the ViraFEST assay to expand antigen-specific CD4+ T cells ahead of sequencing. The authors isolated CD4+ T cells after around nine days of culture. All study participants received two doses of BNT162b2 or mRNA-1273 vaccine. Vaccine recipients lacked prior SARS-CoV-2 infection and had negative nucleocapsid antibodies. A density of roughly 2 million PBMC per well was used; these cells were cultured with approximately 10 IU/ml IL-2 and 10 ug/ml peptides. The CDR3 loop spans 15 amino acids. V lost 0 bases, J lost 3 bases, and 10 bases lay in between. Germline lookup yields CDR1 SGHRS and CDR2 YFSETQ.

The sequence was collected from a human donor who received a COVID-19 vaccine. Here the sequenced sample was CD4+ T cells from PBMCs cultured with HCoV-229E spike peptides, taken after COVID-19 vaccination. The J gene is TRBJ1-5, the V gene TRBV5-1; no reliable D call. This CDR3 is CASSLVGHPNQPQHF. The CDR3 DNA reads TGCGCCAGCAGCTTGGTCGGTCATCCCAATCAGCCCCAGCATTTT. Looking up the rest from reference TRBV5-1 and TRBJ1-5 gives the full variable domain: KAGVTQTPRYLIKTRGQQVTLSCSPISGHRSVSWYQQTPGQGLQFLFEYFSETQRNKGNFPGRFSGRQFSNSRSEMNVSTLELGDSALYLCASSLVGHPNQPQHFGDGTRLSIL.